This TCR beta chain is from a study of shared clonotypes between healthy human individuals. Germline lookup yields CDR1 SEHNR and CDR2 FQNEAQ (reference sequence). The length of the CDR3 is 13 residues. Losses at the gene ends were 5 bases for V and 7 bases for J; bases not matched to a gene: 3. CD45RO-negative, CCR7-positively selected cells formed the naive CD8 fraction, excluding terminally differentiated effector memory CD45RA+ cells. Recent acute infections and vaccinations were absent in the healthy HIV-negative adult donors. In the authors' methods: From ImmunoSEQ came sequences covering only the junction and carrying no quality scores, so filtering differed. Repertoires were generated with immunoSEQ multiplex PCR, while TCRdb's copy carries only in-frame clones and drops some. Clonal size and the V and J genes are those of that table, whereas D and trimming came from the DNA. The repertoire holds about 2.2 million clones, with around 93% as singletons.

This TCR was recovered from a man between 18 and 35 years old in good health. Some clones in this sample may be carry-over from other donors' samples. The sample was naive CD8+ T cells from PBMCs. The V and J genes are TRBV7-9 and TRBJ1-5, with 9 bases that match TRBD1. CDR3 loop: CASSTGQGQPQHF. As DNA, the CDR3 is TGTGCCAGCAGCACGGGACAGGGCCAGCCCCAGCATTTT.